This T cell receptor beta chain originates from a study of T cell responses to AZD1222 COVID-19 vaccine. Study as a whole: Investigators merged groups given second doses at roughly 4 or roughly 12 weeks. The study, taken as a whole, reports: There were mostly white British donors and more females than males, and clonal diversity was possibly underestimated. The CD4 TCRs associated with vaccination extended across spike and predominated at 160-218 and 743-854.

Measured with immunoSEQ multiplex PCR; TCRdb has only the in-frame clones, and not every one. In the table there are about 140,000 clones, 70% to 90% of which are singletons. As for this clone: Its antigen is undetermined.

The specimen comprised peripheral blood, sampled on day 0 of AZD1222 vaccination. This clonotype was obtained from an adult in good health.

CDR3 protein: CASSLAGQGETQYF. The CDR3, as DNA: TGTGCCAGCAGCTTAGCGGGACAGGGGGAGACCCAGTACTTC. The chain joins TRBV7-2 to TRBJ2-5; TRBD1 aligns across 10 bases. CDR3 length equals 14 residues. Germline CDR1 SGHTA, CDR2 FQGNSA. The V segment lost 0 bases and the J segment 5 bases; nucleotides outside the gene matches: 0.